A selection of T cell receptor beta chains follows, all from one sample in a study of Graves' ophthalmopathy and Graves' hyperthyroidism. TCRdb re-called the multiplex PCR reads through MiXCR, storing one row per CDR3 protein. The table lists about 740,000 distinct CDR3 sequences, roughly 40% of them singletons. Sample: peripheral blood. These receptors originate from an adult man with Graves' ophthalmopathy. Both conserved end residues are part of each CDR3.

J gene,V gene,CDR3 protein
TRBJ2-7,TRBV4-2,CASSQDVRQESSYEQYF
TRBJ2-7,TRBV11-2,CASSMGAYEQYF
TRBJ2-7,TRBV25-1,CAWSVLGSILDEQYF
TRBJ2-7,TRBV7-3,CASSTLPGPIFYEQYF
TRBJ1-1,TRBV29-1,CSGLGQGGQDEAFF
TRBJ1-5,TRBV7-2,CASSPDRVNQPQHF
TRBJ1-1,TRBV29-1,CSVGPGNTEVFF
TRBJ1-1,TRBV10-3,CAIETGAPEAFF
TRBJ2-5,TRBV7-2,CASSLPTGFETQYF
TRBJ2-7,TRBV3-1,CASSQDLTGGYEQYF
TRBJ2-2,TRBV19,CASRNGGQVNTGELFF
TRBJ2-5,TRBV12-3/TRBV12-4,CASSPPGRETQYF
TRBJ2-5,TRBV5-4,CASSREGVGETQYF
TRBJ2-7,TRBV29-1,CSPRTPSEQYF
TRBJ1-2,TRBV7-8,CASSLGAQYYGYTF
TRBJ2-5,TRBV29-1,CSVELGQRETQYF
TRBJ2-5,TRBV19,CASSRGSNPETQYF
TRBJ1-1,TRBV29-1,CSVVDQTNTEAFF
TRBJ2-6,TRBV7-9,CASTLGPAGANVLTF
TRBJ2-7,TRBV29-1,CSVAESDYEQYF
TRBJ1-2,TRBV9,CASSPLSGGGHYGYTF
TRBJ2-2,TRBV7-2,CASSPLASSGLNTGELFF
TRBJ1-2,TRBV2,CASSFSPTKGAQNYGYTF
TRBJ1-1,TRBV4-3,CASSQDGSGMNTEAFF
TRBJ1-6,TRBV7-3,CASSLGPGQGQPLHF
TRBJ1-6,TRBV14,CASSQGGACSPLHF
TRBJ1-5,TRBV15,CATSRTPPDGNQPQHF
TRBJ1-1,TRBV7-2,CASSVGDIMNTEAFF
TRBJ1-4,TRBV6-5,CASSAGGPNEKLFF
TRBJ1-1,TRBV7-9,CASSLTNLGSPEAFF
TRBJ2-7,TRBV5-6,CASSPSGFEQYF
TRBJ1-2,TRBV7-9,CASSTRGQGPTGSNYGYTF
TRBJ1-1,TRBV15,CATSRDSRDRTEAFF
TRBJ1-5,TRBV7-2,CASSSTGGGGIPTHSNQPQHF
TRBJ1-1,TRBV10-3,CAISRQGTDEAFF
TRBJ1-5,TRBV24-1,CATSDYEGNQPQHF
TRBJ2-7,TRBV11-2,CASSSWTSYEQYF
TRBJ1-5,TRBV15,CATSRVPGSTPLNQPQHF
TRBJ2-7,TRBV20-1,CSAGTVEYEQYF
TRBJ2-2,TRBV7-3,CASSLRDTGELFF
TRBJ2-7,TRBV11-2,CASSFGQTLGEQYF
TRBJ1-2,TRBV7-2,CASSLGGQGGGYTF
TRBJ2-5,TRBV10-3,CAISPGEETQYF
TRBJ2-7,TRBV10-3,CAISDAGRDYEQYF
TRBJ1-1,TRBV19,CASSASGGVGTEAFF
TRBJ2-7,TRBV7-8,CASSQVGQGIYEQYF
TRBJ2-5,TRBV20-1,CSARDLNQPQYF
TRBJ2-2,TRBV12-3/TRBV12-4,CASSHTGIGTGELFF
TRBJ2-6,TRBV9,CASTDTAGETALTNVLTF
TRBJ1-2,TRBV20-1,CSARDWGQGLIVYTF
TRBJ2-7,TRBV10-3,CATKTSGRDEQYF
TRBJ1-2,TRBV20-1,CSAIPGEGYTF
TRBJ2-7,TRBV7-2,CASSLWPFYEQYF